This entry lists 19 T cell receptor beta chains sequenced from one sample in a study of blood T cell repertoires in COVID-19. Measured with immunoSEQ multiplex PCR; TCRdb has only the in-frame clones, and not every one. Of 150,000 to 180,000 clones listed, 91% were seen once; the top ten hold 0.45% to 0.65%. Sequenced sample: peripheral blood. These receptor sequences come from a man aged 50 to 59 with acute or convalescent COVID-19.

This chain links TRBV19 with TRBJ1-2; D might be TRBD1 (6 bases). Trimming shortened V by 6 bases and J by 4 bases, and 15 bases separated the two germline ends. This CDR3 comprises 14 residues. The V gene's germline CDR1 is LNHDA and CDR2 SQIVND (reference sequence). CDR3 protein: CASRNTGYGYGYTF. CDR3 coding DNA: TGTGCCAGTAGGAACACAGGGTACGGCTATGGCTACACCTTC.

The CDR3 coding sequence is TGTGCCAGCAGCGGGAGGATTGAAGAGCAGTACTTC. Protein product: CASSGRIEEQYF. The chain links TRBV19 to TRBJ2-7, with TRBD2 identical over 9 bases. With V trimmed by 9 bases and J by 7 bases, 7 bases remained unmatched. This CDR3 comprises 12 residues. The germline CDR1 and CDR2 sequences are LNHDA and SQIVND (reference sequence).

J is TRBJ1-3 and V is TRBV5-1; 7 bases are a match to TRBD1. The CDR3 contains 16 residues. J lost 0 bases, V lost 3 bases, and 6 bases had no gene match. Germline V gene data show CDR1 as SGHRS and CDR2 as YFSETQ. The CDR3 protein is CASSSGQEFSGNTIYF. For the CDR3, the DNA is TGCGCCAGCAGCTCAGGACAGGAATTCTCTGGAAACACCATATATTTT.

This clone turned up a few times. The same CDR3 can be traced to other DNA sequences in this sample. The rearrangement links TRBV9 to TRBJ1-3; no reliable D call. Germline assignment: CDR1 SGDLS and CDR2 YYNGEE. There are 12 residues in the CDR3. V was trimmed by 4 bases and J by 4 bases, leaving 6 bases between them. The CDR3 sequence: CASSPRGNTIYF. The DNA of the CDR3 is TGTGCCAGCAGCCCCAGGGGAAACACCATATATTTT.

The chain is built from TRBV7-9 and TRBJ2-7; 7 bases match TRBD1. The V gene end was trimmed by 4 bases and the J gene end by 3 bases; junction bases not matched to a gene: 9. The CDR3 spans 15 residues. The V gene's germline CDR1 is SEHNR and CDR2 FQNEAQ (reference sequence). CDR3 sequence (DNA): TGTGCCAGCAGCTCCCACGGGACAGTTATCTACGAGCAGTACGTC. Protein sequence: CASSSHGTVIYEQYV.

The V and J genes are TRBV10-1 and TRBJ1-1; D remains ambiguous. V was cut by 3 bases and J by 6 bases, with 14 bases left in between. Germline CDR1 reads WNHNN; CDR2 reads SYGVQD (reference sequence). There are 14 residues in the CDR3. CDR3 DNA: TGCGCCAGCAGTGAAGGCCGGCTGAGGGCTGAAGCTTTCTTT. It encodes CASSEGRLRAEAFF.

The chain employs TRBV18 and TRBJ1-2, with 9 bases that match TRBD1. The germline V gene encodes CDR1 KGHSH and CDR2 LQKENI. V was pared by 0 bases and J by 5 bases, with 4 bases of the junction left unmatched. This CDR3 region has 15 residues. The CDR3 spells CASSPPTGGAYGYTF. As DNA, the CDR3 is TGTGCCAGCTCACCACCAACAGGGGGCGCTTATGGCTACACCTTC.

The CDR3 nucleotides are TGTGCCAGCAGTTCCACCGGGACAGGGGACGCTTTCTTT. Translated: CASSSTGTGDAFF. V usage is TRBV12-3 or TRBV12-4 and J usage is TRBJ1-1; TRBD1 matches at 10 bases. The V segment lost 4 bases and the J segment 11 bases; nucleotides outside the gene matches: 7. This CDR3 region has 13 residues.

This clone was counted only a few times. V is TRBV15 and J is TRBJ1-4; the D gene is possibly TRBD1 (5 bases). V shed 0 bases and J shed 7 bases, with 15 bases lying between them. Per germline, CDR1 LNHNV and CDR2 YYDKDF (reference sequence). There are 16 residues in the CDR3. CDR3 in amino acids: CATSRDDGRVGEKLFF. For the CDR3, the DNA is TGTGCCACCAGCAGAGATGATGGCAGGGTGGGTGAAAAACTGTTTTTT.

Only one count was recorded for this clone. The chain has TRBV4-3 and TRBJ1-4, with no clear D. This CDR3 has 16 residues. The V gene's germline CDR1 is LGHNA and CDR2 YSLEER. V lost 1 base and J lost 4, with 13 bases in between. The CDR3 DNA is TGCGCCAGCAGCCAAGTTGGCGGGTCTTATAATGAAAAACTGTTTTTT. Translated, it gives CASSQVGGSYNEKLFF.

This chain links TRBV3-1 (or the pseudogene TRBV3-2) with TRBJ1-4, with no clear D. CDR1 is LGHDT and CDR2 is YNNKEL in the germline V gene (reference sequence). The CDR3 covers 13 residues. The V end was cut by 6 bases, the J end by 7 bases, with 12 bases between. DNA of the CDR3: TGTGCCAGCAGTTCCGGGAGCGGTGAAAAACTGTTTTTT. Protein sequence: CASSSGSGEKLFF.

The V call is TRBV27, the J call TRBJ1-1; maybe TRBD1 (6 bases). CDR3 length: 12 residues. Trimming removed 5 bases from V and 6 bases from J, with 10 bases in between. Germline loops: CDR1 MNHEY, CDR2 SMNVEV (reference sequence). CDR3 protein: CASSPQGAEAFF. The CDR3 nucleotides read TGTGCCAGCAGTCCACAGGGCGCTGAAGCTTTCTTT.

The rearrangement joins TRBV28 to TRBJ2-2; D is perhaps TRBD2 (6 bases). The CDR3 sequence is 15 residues long. Germline CDR1 reads MDHEN; CDR2 reads SYDVKM. Trimming took off 1 base at V and 4 bases at J, with 10 bases between the two ends. For the CDR3, the DNA is TGTGCCAGCAGTTTATCGGCACTAGCCACCGGGGAGCTGTTTTTT. Translated: CASSLSALATGELFF.

The chain carries TRBV7-9 and TRBJ1-1, with 7 bases aligning to TRBD1. The germline V gene encodes CDR1 SEHNR and CDR2 FQNEAQ (reference sequence). This CDR3 has 12 amino acids. With 5 bases clipped from V and 6 bases from J, the junction kept 3 bases outside the gene matches. The CDR3 spells CASSKDRSEAFF. The CDR3 DNA is TGTGCCAGCAGCAAGGACAGGTCTGAAGCTTTCTTT.

This sequence joins TRBV19 and TRBJ2-3; the match to TRBD2 covers 7 bases. The V and J ends lost 5 bases and 2 bases, in that order; junction bases with no gene match: 4. This CDR3 is built from 14 residues. The germline gives CDR1 LNHDA, CDR2 SQIVND (reference sequence). The DNA of the CDR3 is TGTGCCAGTAGTTCAGGGAGGGTCACAGATACGCAGTATTTT. It yields the protein CASSSGRVTDTQYF. The complete variable domain, with remaining parts taken from reference TRBV19 and TRBJ2-3, reads DGGITQSPKYLFRKEGQNVTLSCEQNLNHDAMYWYRQDPGQGLRLIYYSQIVNDFQKGDIAEGYSVSREKKESFPLTVTSAQKNPTAFYLCASSSGRVTDTQYFGPGTRLTVL.

The chain uses TRBV7-2 and TRBJ2-5, with D maybe TRBD2 (7 bases). V lost 6 bases to trimming and J lost 6 bases, with 14 bases between them. The CDR3 runs 13 residues. Germline V gene data show CDR1 as SGHTA and CDR2 as FQGNSA. CDR3 protein: CASRGGVGQTQYF. CDR3 DNA: TGTGCCAGCAGAGGGGGGGTGGGCCAGACCCAGTACTTC.

The V gene is TRBV24-1, the J gene TRBJ2-3, with 7 positions matching TRBD2. The CDR3 is made up of 16 amino acids. V lost 0 bases, J lost 3 bases, and 5 bases stayed unmatched. The V gene's germline CDR1 is KGHDR and CDR2 SFDVKD. The CDR3, as DNA: TGTGCCACCAGTGATTTGAAGCGGGATCCGACAGATACGCAGTATTTT. This translates into CATSDLKRDPTDTQYF.

The chain combines TRBV15 with TRBJ2-2; D possibly corresponds to TRBD2 (5 bases). CDR1 and CDR2 (germline): LNHNV, YYDKDF (reference sequence). The CDR3 has 17 residues. V lost 4 bases and J lost 0, with 15 bases in between. This chain's CDR3 is CATSKVPTTTNTGELFF. In DNA form, the CDR3 reads TGTGCCACCAGCAAAGTCCCGACTACTACGAACACCGGGGAGCTGTTTTTT.

The chain links TRBV11-3 to TRBJ1-1; possibly TRBD1 for D (5 bases). This CDR3 spans 15 amino acids. The V end lost 1 base, the J end lost 0 bases, and 9 bases lay between the germline ends. Per the germline V gene, CDR1 is SGHNT and CDR2 is YENEEA. CDR3 loop: CASSLGAGMNTEAFF. The DNA of the CDR3 is TGTGCCAGCAGCTTAGGGGCAGGGATGAACACTGAAGCTTTCTTT.